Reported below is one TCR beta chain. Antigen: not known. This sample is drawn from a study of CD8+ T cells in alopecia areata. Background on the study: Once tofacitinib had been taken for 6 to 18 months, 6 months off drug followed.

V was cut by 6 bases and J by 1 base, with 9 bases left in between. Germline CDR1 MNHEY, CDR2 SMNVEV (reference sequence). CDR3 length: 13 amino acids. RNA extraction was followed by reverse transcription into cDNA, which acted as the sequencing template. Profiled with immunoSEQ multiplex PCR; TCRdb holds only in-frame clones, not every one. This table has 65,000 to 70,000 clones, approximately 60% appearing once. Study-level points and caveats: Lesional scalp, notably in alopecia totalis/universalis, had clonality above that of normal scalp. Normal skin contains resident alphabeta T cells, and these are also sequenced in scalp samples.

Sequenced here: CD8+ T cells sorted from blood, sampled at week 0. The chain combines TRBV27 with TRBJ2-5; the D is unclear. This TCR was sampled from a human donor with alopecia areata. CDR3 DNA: TGTGCCAGCAGAGTCGCAGGCCAAGAGACCCAGTACTTC. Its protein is CASRVAGQETQYF.